These 25 T cell receptor beta chains share one sample of origin, sequenced in a study of control samples from healthy donors and cancer patients. Clones were sequenced by immunoSEQ multiplex PCR, and TCRdb holds only the in-frame ones, with some missing. The table shows approximately 140,000 clones, with approximately 94% occurring only once. The sequencing sample was made of blood. These receptors all stem from a man aged 40-49 years in good health.

This sequence joins TRBV7-3 and TRBJ1-1; 10 bases line up with TRBD1. The CDR3 spans 16 residues. J lost 4 bases, V lost 5 bases, and 10 bases had no gene match. Germline V gene data show CDR1 as SGHTA and CDR2 as FQGTGA. CDR3 residues: CASSPRGDRGFTEAFF. In nucleotides, the CDR3 is TGTGCCAGCAGCCCAAGGGGGGACAGGGGATTCACTGAAGCTTTCTTT. Variable domain in full (rest from reference TRBV7-3 and TRBJ1-1): GAGVSQTPSNKVTEKGKYVELRCDPISGHTALYWYRQSLGQGPEFLIYFQGTGAADDSGLPNDRFFAVRPEGSVSTLKIQRTERGDSAVYLCASSPRGDRGFTEAFFGQGTRLTVV.

The chain links TRBV6-5 to TRBJ1-1, with D perhaps matching TRBD1 (5 bases). V was shortened by 5 bases and J by 4 bases, with 8 bases between the two germline ends. CDR3 length: 12 amino acids. Germline CDR1 MNHEY, CDR2 SVGAGI. CDR3: CASSHGATEAFF. The CDR3 DNA sequence: TGTGCCAGCAGTCACGGGGCCACTGAAGCTTTCTTT.

This clone was counted a single time. The V gene is TRBV11-2, the J gene TRBJ2-7, with D tentatively TRBD1 or TRBD2 (5 bases each). The V and J ends lost 4 bases and 0 bases respectively, with 13 bases between them. Germline V gene sequence: CDR1 SGHAT, CDR2 FQNNGV. CDR3 length: 15 residues. The CDR3 here is CASSSGTPGSYEQYF. CDR3 in DNA: TGTGCCAGCAGCTCCGGGACGCCAGGCTCCTACGAGCAGTACTTC.

The V gene is TRBV5-1, the J gene TRBJ2-7; 9 bases align to TRBD1. Germline values: CDR1 SGHRS, CDR2 YFSETQ. V lost 4 bases and J lost 5; bases outside the gene matches: 7. This CDR3 region has 14 residues. CDR3 in amino acids: CASSATGGSDEQYF. DNA for the CDR3: TGCGCCAGCAGCGCTACAGGGGGCAGCGACGAGCAGTACTTC.

This clone was seen more than once but under ten times. The rearrangement joins TRBV14 to TRBJ2-7, with 9 positions matching TRBD1. The germline CDR1 and CDR2 sequences are SGHDN and FVKESK. V lost 4 bases, J lost 5 bases, and 6 bases stayed unmatched. The CDR3 totals 14 residues. The CDR3 protein is CASSRLRTGDEQYF. The CDR3 region has the DNA TGTGCCAGCAGCCGGCTACGGACAGGGGACGAGCAGTACTTC. Looking up the rest from reference TRBV14 and TRBJ2-7 gives the full variable domain: EAGVTQFPSHSVIEKGQTVTLRCDPISGHDNLYWYRRVMGKEIKFLLHFVKESKQDESGMPNNRFLAERTGGTYSTLKVQPAELEDSGVYFCASSRLRTGDEQYFGPGTRLTVT.

This clone is a singleton in its sample. Germline is not matched at one junction end, which may reflect a read error. This chain uses TRBV7-7 with TRBJ2-3, with D perhaps TRBD1 (5 bases). The CDR3 is 22 amino acids. Germline values: CDR1 SSHAT, CDR2 FNYEAQ (reference sequence). This chain's CDR3 is CASSFIRAVVTATRYYSDTQYF. The CDR3 bases are TGTGCTAGCAGCTTTATCAGGGCCGTCGTGACGGCAACTCGCTACTACAGCGATACGCAGTATTTT.

V is TRBV13 and J is TRBJ2-2, with 10 bases aligning to TRBD1. The V segment lost 5 bases and the J segment 4 bases; nucleotides outside the gene matches: 4. This CDR3 region has 15 residues. In germline, CDR1 is PRHDT, CDR2 FYEKMQ (reference sequence). The CDR3 DNA sequence: TGTGCCAGCAGCCCTGACAGGGGGCTCACCGGGGAGCTGTTTTTT. Residues: CASSPDRGLTGELFF.

The genes are TRBV12-3 or TRBV12-4 and TRBJ2-1; D possibly corresponds to TRBD1 (5 bases). The CDR3 length is 12 residues. Between the trimmed V and J ends, which lost 7 bases and 3 bases, there was a span of 7 bases. This chain's CDR3 is CASTQGYNEQFF. CDR3 nucleotides: TGTGCCAGCACTCAGGGCTACAATGAGCAGTTCTTC.

The V gene is TRBV27, the J gene TRBJ2-3; D unresolved. The length of the CDR3 is 14 residues. Per germline, CDR1 MNHEY and CDR2 SMNVEV (reference sequence). Trimming cost V 4 bases and J 1 base, with 9 bases left between them. The CDR3 spells CASSSIDRTDTQYF. The CDR3 DNA follows: TGTGCCAGCAGTTCAATTGACCGCACAGATACGCAGTATTTT.

V gene TRBV11-2 combines with J gene TRBJ1-2; 8 nucleotides agree with TRBD1. Germline V gives CDR1 SGHAT, CDR2 FQNNGV. The CDR3 covers 14 residues. Unmatched junction bases numbered 7, after V lost 1 base and J lost 9 bases. The CDR3 here is CASSLGGQGMSYTF. CDR3 coding DNA: TGTGCCAGCAGCTTAGGCGGACAGGGTATGAGCTACACCTTC.

The sample holds many counts of this clone. The chain is built from TRBV4-3 and TRBJ1-2, with D perhaps matching TRBD1 (5 bases). The germline V gene has CDR1 LGHNA and CDR2 YSLEER. V was trimmed by 2 bases and J by 8 bases, leaving 21 bases between them. The CDR3 is made up of 16 amino acids. CDR3 DNA: TGCGCCAGCAGCCAATTAACGGGTCTAGGGGTGGGAGGCTACACCTTC. This sequence encodes CASSQLTGLGVGGYTF.

The chain carries TRBV13 and TRBJ1-1; D remains unclear. The CDR3 is 13 amino acids. The V end lost 5 bases, the J end lost 0 bases, and 7 bases lay between the germline ends. Germline values: CDR1 PRHDT, CDR2 FYEKMQ (reference sequence). As DNA, the CDR3 is TGTGCCAGCAGCCCTGAGATGAACACTGAAGCTTTCTTT. Translated, it gives CASSPEMNTEAFF.

The chain combines TRBV13 with TRBJ1-1, with D perhaps TRBD1 (6 bases). Germline V CDR1 and CDR2: PRHDT, FYEKMQ (reference sequence). Trimming took off 5 bases at V and 1 base at J, with 8 bases between the two ends. The CDR3 extends over 13 amino acids. The CDR3 nucleotides are TGTGCCAGCAGCCCAGGGGCGAACACTGAAGCTTTCTTT. This sequence encodes CASSPGANTEAFF.

The chain links TRBV7-9 to TRBJ1-1; a possible D gene is TRBD1 (5 bases). The CDR3 sequence is 12 residues long. Deletions cut 9 bases from V and 3 bases from J, with 11 bases between. CDR1 and CDR2 (germline): SEHNR, FQNEAQ (reference sequence). The CDR3 spells CASLLRDTEAFF. CDR3 in DNA: TGTGCCAGTCTACTCAGGGACACTGAAGCTTTCTTT.

This clone was recorded once. The chain couples TRBV30 to TRBJ1-1; no clear D gene. The CDR3 sequence is 16 residues long. Per the germline V gene, CDR1 is GTSNPN and CDR2 is SVGIG (reference sequence). Trimming shortened V by 0 bases and J by 1 base, and 15 bases separated the two germline ends. CDR3 sequence (DNA): TGTGCCTGGAGTGTACGCGTATGGAAGACGAACACTGAAGCTTTCTTT. It specifies CAWSVRVWKTNTEAFF.

This chain connects TRBV27 to TRBJ2-7, with D perhaps matching TRBD1 or TRBD2 (5 bases each). V shed 2 bases and J shed 0 bases, with 11 bases lying between them. The germline V gene has CDR1 MNHEY and CDR2 SMNVEV (reference sequence). The CDR3 extends over 15 amino acids. The CDR3 DNA follows: TGTGCCAGCAGTTTAAGGGCAGGGAGCTCCTACGAGCAGTACTTC. Translating it yields CASSLRAGSSYEQYF.

This clone has only one observation. This rearrangement joins TRBV18 to TRBJ1-2, with 9 bases identical to TRBD1. Germline V gene data show CDR1 as KGHSH and CDR2 as LQKENI. Trimming removed 3 bases from V and 8 bases from J; junction bases left unmatched: 4. The CDR3 totals 13 residues. The CDR3 region has the DNA TGTGCCAGCTCACCTACAGGGGGCGAGGGCTACACCTTC. Translation gives CASSPTGGEGYTF.

J is TRBJ1-6 and V is TRBV5-1; 7 nucleotides line up with TRBD1. The CDR3 loop spans 15 amino acids. CDR1 and CDR2 (germline): SGHRS, YFSETQ. The J segment lost 10 bases and the V segment lost 4 bases, leaving 11 bases of the junction unmatched. The CDR3 sequence is CASSITTGNGSPLHF. In DNA form, the CDR3 reads TGCGCCAGCAGCATCACGACAGGGAACGGCTCACCCCTCCACTTT.

The rearrangement uses TRBV11-2 and TRBJ1-1; TRBD1 matches 7 bases. Germline V gene lookup returns CDR1 SGHAT and CDR2 FQNNGV. This CDR3 contains 13 residues. V gave up 0 bases and J gave up 11 bases; unmatched junction bases: 6. The CDR3 region has the DNA TGTGCCAGCAGCTTAGATACAGGGGTGGTCGCTTTCTTT. Protein product: CASSLDTGVVAFF.

This clone has a single count. This chain connects TRBV20-1 to TRBJ2-3; D is ambiguous. The CDR3 covers 11 residues. The germline CDR1 and CDR2 sequences are DFQATT and SNEGSKA (reference sequence). The CDR3 sequence is CSRIGTDTQYF. In DNA, the CDR3 is TGCAGCCGGATAGGTACAGATACGCAGTATTTT.

This clone was counted a few times. Germline is not matched at one junction end, which may reflect a read error. The chain's CDR3 is CASSLTPSSEQYF. CDR3 bases: TGTGCTAGCAGCTTAACACCGTCCTCCGAGCAGTACTTC. The V call is TRBV7-7, the J call TRBJ2-7; D gene unclear. Germline lookup yields CDR1 SSHAT and CDR2 FNYEAQ (reference sequence). CDR3 length: 13 residues.

The V call is TRBV15, the J call TRBJ2-2; 8 nucleotides line up with TRBD1. J gave up 7 bases and V 1 base, and 14 bases lay outside the gene matches. The CDR3 extends over 18 amino acids. The germline V gene has CDR1 LNHNV and CDR2 YYDKDF (reference sequence). The CDR3, as DNA: TGTGCCACCAGCAGAGGTCCTAATCAGGGGGCGTATATCGGGGAGCTGTTTTTT. Residues: CATSRGPNQGAYIGELFF. Full variable domain (outside the CDR3, taken from reference TRBV15 and TRBJ2-2): DAMVIQNPRYQVTQFGKPVTLSCSQTLNHNVMYWYQQKSSQAPKLLFHYYDKDFNNEADTPDNFQSRRPNTSFCFLDIRSPGLGDTAMYLCATSRGPNQGAYIGELFFGEGSRLTVL.

V usage is TRBV27 and J usage is TRBJ1-4; D is perhaps TRBD1 (5 bases). V lost 0 bases and J lost 14, with 13 bases in between. This CDR3 has 13 amino acids. Per the germline V gene, CDR1 is MNHEY and CDR2 is SMNVEV (reference sequence). For the CDR3, the DNA is TGTGCCAGCAGTTTATCTCCCGGGGAGGGGCTGTTTTTT. Its translation: CASSLSPGEGLFF.

The chain employs TRBV9 and TRBJ1-1; D perhaps matches TRBD1 (5 bases). This CDR3 has 13 residues. The germline gives CDR1 SGDLS, CDR2 YYNGEE. Between the trimmed V and J ends, which lost 1 base and 6 bases, there was a span of 10 bases. In nucleotides, the CDR3 is TGTGCCAGCAGCGTAAGAACAGGCGCTGAAGCTTTCTTT. Amino acid sequence: CASSVRTGAEAFF. The complete variable domain, with remaining parts taken from reference TRBV9 and TRBJ1-1, reads DSGVTQTPKHLITATGQRVTLRCSPRSGDLSVYWYQQSLDQGLQFLIQYYNGEERAKGNILERFSAQQFPDLHSELNLSSLELGDSALYFCASSVRTGAEAFFGQGTRLTVV.

The chain couples TRBV6-5 to TRBJ2-7; possible D gene TRBD2, 6 bases. V was trimmed by 3 bases and J by 5 bases, leaving 11 bases between them. This CDR3 is 13 amino acids long. CDR1 and CDR2 from the germline V gene are MNHEY and SVGAGI. The CDR3 loop is CASSYSTSNEQYF. DNA for the CDR3: TGTGCCAGCAGTTATTCGACTAGTAACGAGCAGTACTTC.